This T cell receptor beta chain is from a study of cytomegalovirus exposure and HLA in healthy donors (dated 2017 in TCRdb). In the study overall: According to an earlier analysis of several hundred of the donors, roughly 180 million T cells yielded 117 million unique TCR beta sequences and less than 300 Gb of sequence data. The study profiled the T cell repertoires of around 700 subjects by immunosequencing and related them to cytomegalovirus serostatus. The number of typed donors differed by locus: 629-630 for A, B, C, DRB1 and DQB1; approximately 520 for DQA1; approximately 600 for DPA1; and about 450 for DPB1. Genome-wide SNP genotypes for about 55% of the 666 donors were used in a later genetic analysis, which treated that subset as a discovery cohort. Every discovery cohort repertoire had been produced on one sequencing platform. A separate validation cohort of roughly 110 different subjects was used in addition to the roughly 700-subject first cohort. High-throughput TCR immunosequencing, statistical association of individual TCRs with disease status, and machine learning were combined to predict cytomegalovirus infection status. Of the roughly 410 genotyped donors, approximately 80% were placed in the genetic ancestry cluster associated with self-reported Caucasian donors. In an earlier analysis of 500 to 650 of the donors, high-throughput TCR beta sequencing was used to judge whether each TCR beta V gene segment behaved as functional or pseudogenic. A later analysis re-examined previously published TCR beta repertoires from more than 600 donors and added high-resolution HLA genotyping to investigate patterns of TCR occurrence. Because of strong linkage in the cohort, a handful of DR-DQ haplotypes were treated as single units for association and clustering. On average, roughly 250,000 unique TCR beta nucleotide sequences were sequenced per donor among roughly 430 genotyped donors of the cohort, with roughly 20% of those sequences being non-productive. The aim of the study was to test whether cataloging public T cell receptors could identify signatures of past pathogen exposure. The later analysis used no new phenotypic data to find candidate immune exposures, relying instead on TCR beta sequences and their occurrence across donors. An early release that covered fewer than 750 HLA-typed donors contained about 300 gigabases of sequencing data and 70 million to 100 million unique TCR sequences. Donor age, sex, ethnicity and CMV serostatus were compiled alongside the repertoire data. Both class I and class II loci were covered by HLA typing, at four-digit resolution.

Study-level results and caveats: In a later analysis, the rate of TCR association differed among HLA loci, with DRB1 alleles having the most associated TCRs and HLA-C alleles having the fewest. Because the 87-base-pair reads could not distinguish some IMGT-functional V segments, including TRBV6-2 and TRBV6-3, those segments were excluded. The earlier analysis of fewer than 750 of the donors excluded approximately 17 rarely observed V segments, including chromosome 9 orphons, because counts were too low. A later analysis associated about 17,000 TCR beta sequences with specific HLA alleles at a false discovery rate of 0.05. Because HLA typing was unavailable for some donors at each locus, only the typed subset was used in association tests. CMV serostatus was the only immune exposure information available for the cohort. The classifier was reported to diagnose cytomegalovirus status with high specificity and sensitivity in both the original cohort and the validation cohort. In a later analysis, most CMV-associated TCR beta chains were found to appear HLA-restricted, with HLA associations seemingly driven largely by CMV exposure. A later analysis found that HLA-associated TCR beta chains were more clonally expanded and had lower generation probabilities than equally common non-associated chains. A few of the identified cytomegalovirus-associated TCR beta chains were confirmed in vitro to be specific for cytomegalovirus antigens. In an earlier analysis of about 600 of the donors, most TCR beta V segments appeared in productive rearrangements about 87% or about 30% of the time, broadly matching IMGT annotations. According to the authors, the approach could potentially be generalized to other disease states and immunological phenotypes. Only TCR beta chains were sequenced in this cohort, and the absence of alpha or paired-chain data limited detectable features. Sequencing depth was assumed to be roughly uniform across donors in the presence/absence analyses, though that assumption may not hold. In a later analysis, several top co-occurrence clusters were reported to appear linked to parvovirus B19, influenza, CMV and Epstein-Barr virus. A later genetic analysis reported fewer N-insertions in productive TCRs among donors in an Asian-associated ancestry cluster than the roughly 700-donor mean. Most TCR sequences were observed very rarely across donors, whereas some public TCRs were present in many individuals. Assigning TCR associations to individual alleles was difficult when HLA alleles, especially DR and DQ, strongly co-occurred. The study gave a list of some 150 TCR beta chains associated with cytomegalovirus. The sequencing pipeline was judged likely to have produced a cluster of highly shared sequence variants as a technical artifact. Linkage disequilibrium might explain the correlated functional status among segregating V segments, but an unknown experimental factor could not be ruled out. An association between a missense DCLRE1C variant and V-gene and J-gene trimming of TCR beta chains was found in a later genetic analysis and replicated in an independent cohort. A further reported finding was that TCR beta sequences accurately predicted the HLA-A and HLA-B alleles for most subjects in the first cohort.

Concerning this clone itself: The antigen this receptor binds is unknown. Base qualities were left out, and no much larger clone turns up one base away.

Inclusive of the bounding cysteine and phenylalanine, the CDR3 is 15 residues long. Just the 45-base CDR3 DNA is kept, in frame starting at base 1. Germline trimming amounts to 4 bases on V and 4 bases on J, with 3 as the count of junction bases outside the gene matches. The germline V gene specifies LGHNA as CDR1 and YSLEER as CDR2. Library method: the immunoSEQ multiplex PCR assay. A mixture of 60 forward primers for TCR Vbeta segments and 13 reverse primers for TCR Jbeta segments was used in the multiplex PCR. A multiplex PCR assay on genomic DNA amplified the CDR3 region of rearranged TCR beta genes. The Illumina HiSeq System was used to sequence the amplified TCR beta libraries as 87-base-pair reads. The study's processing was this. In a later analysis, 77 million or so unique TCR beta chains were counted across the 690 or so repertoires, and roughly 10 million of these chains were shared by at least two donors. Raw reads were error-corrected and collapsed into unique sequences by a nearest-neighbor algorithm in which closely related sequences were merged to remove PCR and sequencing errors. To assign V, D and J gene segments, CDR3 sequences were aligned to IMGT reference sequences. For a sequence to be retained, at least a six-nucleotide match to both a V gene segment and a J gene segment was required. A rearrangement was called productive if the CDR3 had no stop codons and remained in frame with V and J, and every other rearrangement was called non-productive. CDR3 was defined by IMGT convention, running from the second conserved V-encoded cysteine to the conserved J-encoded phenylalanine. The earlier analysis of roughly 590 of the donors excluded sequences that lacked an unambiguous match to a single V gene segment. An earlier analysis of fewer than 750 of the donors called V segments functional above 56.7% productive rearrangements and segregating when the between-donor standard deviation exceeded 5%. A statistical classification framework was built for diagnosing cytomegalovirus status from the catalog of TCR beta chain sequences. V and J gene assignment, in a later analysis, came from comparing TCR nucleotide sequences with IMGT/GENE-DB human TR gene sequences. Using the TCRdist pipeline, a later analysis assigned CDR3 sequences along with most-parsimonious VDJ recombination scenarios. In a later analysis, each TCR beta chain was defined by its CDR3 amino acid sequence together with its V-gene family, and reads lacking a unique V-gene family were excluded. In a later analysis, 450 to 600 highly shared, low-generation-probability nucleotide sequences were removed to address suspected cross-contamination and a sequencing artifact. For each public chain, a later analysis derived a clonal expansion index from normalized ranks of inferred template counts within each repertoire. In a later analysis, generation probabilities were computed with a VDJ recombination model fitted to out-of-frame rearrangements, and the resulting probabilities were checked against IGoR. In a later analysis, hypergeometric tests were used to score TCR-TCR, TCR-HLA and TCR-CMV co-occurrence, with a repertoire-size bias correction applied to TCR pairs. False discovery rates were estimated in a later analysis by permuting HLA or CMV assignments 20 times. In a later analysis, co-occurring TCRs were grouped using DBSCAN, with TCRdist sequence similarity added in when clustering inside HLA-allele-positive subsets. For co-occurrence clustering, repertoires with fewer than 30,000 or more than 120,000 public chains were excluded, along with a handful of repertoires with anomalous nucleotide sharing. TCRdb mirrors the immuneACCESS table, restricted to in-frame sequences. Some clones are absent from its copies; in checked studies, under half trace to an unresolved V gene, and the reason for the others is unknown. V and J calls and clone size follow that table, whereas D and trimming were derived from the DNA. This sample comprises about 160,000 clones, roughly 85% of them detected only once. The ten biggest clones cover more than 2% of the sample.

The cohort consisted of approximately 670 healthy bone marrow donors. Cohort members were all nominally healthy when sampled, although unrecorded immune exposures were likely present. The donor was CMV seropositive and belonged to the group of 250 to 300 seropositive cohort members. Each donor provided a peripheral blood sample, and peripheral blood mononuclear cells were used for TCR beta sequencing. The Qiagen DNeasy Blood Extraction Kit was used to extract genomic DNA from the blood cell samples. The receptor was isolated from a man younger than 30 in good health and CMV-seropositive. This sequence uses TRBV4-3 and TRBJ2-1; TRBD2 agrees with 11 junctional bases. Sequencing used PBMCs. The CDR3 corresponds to CASSLSGGGYNEQFF. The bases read TGCGCCAGCAGCCTTAGCGGGGGGGGTTACAATGAGCAGTTCTTC.